The T cell receptor (beta chain) described here comes from a study of T cell responses to AZD1222 COVID-19 vaccine. This CDR3 comprises 13 residues. V was cut by 4 bases and J by 4 bases, with 10 bases left in between. Germline V gene lookup returns CDR1 PRHDT and CDR2 FYEKMQ (reference sequence). Method: immunoSEQ multiplex PCR; TCRdb's copy keeps in-frame clones and lacks some. The profile shows tens of thousands of clones, 90% of them singletons. This TCR was sampled from an adult in good health. The sample consisted of peripheral blood, taken on day 0 of AZD1222 vaccination. The rearrangement joins TRBV13 to TRBJ1-2; D is uncertain. The CDR3 loop is CASSSRSRYGYTF. CDR3 nucleotide sequence: TGTGCCAGCAGCTCAAGGAGTCGCTATGGCTACACCTTC.